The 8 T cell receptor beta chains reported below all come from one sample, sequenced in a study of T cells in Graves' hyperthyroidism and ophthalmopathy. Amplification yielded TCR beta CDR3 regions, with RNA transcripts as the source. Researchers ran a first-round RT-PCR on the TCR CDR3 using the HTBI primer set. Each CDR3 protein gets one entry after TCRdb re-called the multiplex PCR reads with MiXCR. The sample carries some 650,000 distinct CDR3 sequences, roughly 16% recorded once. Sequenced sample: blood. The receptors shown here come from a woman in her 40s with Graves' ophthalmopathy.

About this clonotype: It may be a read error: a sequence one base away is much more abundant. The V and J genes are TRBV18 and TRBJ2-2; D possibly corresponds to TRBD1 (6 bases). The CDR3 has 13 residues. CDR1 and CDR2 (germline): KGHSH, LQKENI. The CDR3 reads CASSQRDTGELVF. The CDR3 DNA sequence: TGTGCCAGCTCTCAAAGGGACACCGGGGAGCTGGTTTTT.

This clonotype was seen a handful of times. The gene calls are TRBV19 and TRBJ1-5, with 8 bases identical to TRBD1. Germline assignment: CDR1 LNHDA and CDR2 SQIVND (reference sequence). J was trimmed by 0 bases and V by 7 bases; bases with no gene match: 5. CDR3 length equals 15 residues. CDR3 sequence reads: CASTTTGASNQPQHF. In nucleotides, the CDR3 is TGTGCCAGTACCACGACAGGGGCTAGCAATCAGCCCCAGCATTTT.

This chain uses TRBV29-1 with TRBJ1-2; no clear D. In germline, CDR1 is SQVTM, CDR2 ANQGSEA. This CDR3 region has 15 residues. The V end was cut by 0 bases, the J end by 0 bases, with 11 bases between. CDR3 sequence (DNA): TGCAGCGTTGAAGATTTAGGCCGTACTAACTATGGCTACACCTTC. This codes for CSVEDLGRTNYGYTF.

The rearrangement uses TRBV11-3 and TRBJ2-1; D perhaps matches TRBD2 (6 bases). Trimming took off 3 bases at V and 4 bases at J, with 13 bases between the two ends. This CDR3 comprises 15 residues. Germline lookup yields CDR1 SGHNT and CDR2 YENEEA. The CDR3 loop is CASSLGLSLYNEQFF. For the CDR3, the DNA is TGTGCCAGCAGCTTGGGACTGAGCCTTTACAATGAGCAGTTCTTC.

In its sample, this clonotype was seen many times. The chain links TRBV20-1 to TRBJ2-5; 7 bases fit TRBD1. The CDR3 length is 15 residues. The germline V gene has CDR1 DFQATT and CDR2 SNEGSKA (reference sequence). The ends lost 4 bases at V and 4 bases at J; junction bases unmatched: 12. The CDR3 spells CSAIDRAGPRETQYF. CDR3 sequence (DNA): TGCAGTGCTATCGACAGGGCTGGTCCAAGAGAGACCCAGTACTTC.

The CDR3 DNA reads as TGCAGTGCTAGGGACAGGGCAACCCCACGAATCTCTGGAAACACCATATATTTT. It specifies CSARDRATPRISGNTIYF. J is TRBJ1-3 and V is TRBV20-1, with TRBD1 matching over 8 bases. This CDR3 contains 18 residues. Trimming took 3 bases from V and 0 from J; bases not matched to a gene: 13. CDR1 and CDR2 (germline): DFQATT, SNEGSKA (reference sequence).

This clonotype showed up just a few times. The CDR3 reads CSASGLAGVPQETQYF. The CDR3 DNA is TGCAGTGCTTCGGGACTAGCGGGGGTTCCCCAAGAGACCCAGTACTTC. The V call is TRBV20-1, the J call TRBJ2-5, with 14 positions matching TRBD2. V gave up 5 bases and J gave up 1 base; unmatched junction bases: 6. This CDR3 is 16 amino acids long. The germline V gene has CDR1 DFQATT and CDR2 SNEGSKA (reference sequence).

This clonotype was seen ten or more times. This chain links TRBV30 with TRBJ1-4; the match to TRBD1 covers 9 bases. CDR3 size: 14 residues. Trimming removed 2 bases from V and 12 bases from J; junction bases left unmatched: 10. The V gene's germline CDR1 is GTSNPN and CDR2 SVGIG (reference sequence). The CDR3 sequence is CAWSKGTGSAQLFF. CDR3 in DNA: TGTGCCTGGAGTAAAGGGACAGGGAGCGCACAACTGTTTTTT.